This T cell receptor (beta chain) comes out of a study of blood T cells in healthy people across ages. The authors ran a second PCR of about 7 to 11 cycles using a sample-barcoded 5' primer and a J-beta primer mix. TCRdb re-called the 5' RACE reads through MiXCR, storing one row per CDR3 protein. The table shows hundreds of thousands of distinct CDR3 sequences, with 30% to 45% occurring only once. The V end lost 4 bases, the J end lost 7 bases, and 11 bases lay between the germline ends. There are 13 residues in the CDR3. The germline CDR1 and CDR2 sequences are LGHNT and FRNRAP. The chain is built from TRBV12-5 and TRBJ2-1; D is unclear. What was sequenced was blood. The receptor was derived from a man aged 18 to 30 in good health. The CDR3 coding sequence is TGTGCTAGTGGTTGGGCGAACGGGAATGAGCAGTTCTTC. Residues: CASGWANGNEQFF.